The 21 T cell receptor beta chains presented below share a single source sample, sequenced in a study of blood T cell repertoires in COVID-19. Sequencing used immunoSEQ multiplex PCR; TCRdb keeps in-frame clones, though not all of them. Of 85,000 to 100,000 clones listed, around 81% are singletons. The material sequenced was peripheral blood. Receptors were obtained from a man aged 50-60 years who had recovered from COVID-19.

The chain links TRBV19 to TRBJ2-5, with 7 bases matching TRBD1. Trimming took 5 bases from V and 2 from J; bases not matched to a gene: 11. The CDR3 is made up of 16 amino acids. Germline V gives CDR1 LNHDA, CDR2 SQIVND (reference sequence). CDR3 nucleotides: TGTGCCAGTAGTCGGGGTTGGGGACAGACACAAGAGACCCAGTACTTC. This codes for CASSRGWGQTQETQYF. Variable domain in full (rest from reference TRBV19 and TRBJ2-5): DGGITQSPKYLFRKEGQNVTLSCEQNLNHDAMYWYRQDPGQGLRLIYYSQIVNDFQKGDIAEGYSVSREKKESFPLTVTSAQKNPTAFYLCASSRGWGQTQETQYFGPGTRLLVL.

The V and J genes are TRBV19 and TRBJ1-1; D is uncertain. This CDR3 is 18 amino acids long. V was trimmed by 3 bases and J by 1 base, leaving 21 bases between them. Germline V CDR1 and CDR2: LNHDA, SQIVND (reference sequence). Written as DNA, the CDR3 is TGTGCCAGTAGTATTAGGAGGCAGCCAGGTTCCCGGAACACTGAAGCTTTCTTT. Amino acid sequence: CASSIRRQPGSRNTEAFF.

The chain couples TRBV10-3 to TRBJ1-2; D may be TRBD1 (6 bases). CDR1 is ENHRY and CDR2 is SYGVKD in the germline V gene. Trimming removed 0 bases from V and 2 bases from J, with 10 bases in between. This CDR3 comprises 15 residues. The CDR3 region is CAISESRTGNYGYTF. The CDR3 nucleotides read TGTGCCATCAGTGAGTCCCGAACAGGGAACTATGGCTACACCTTC.

The rearrangement links TRBV5-6 to TRBJ1-4; D is ambiguous. Trimming left V 1 base short and J 4 bases short, with 5 bases between. Germline V gives CDR1 SGHDT, CDR2 YYEEEE. The CDR3 is made up of 13 amino acids. CDR3 in amino acids: CASSLIYNEKLFF. The CDR3 nucleotides read TGTGCCAGCAGCTTGATCTATAATGAAAAACTGTTTTTT.

The chain links TRBV5-4 to TRBJ2-7; 10 bases match TRBD1. V trimming: 4 bases; J trimming: 3 bases; junction bases outside the gene matches: 13. CDR1 is SGHNT, CDR2 YYREEE, per germline (reference sequence). The CDR3 sequence is 17 residues long. This CDR3 is CASSGRLRDRGLYEQYF. DNA of the CDR3: TGTGCCAGCAGCGGACGACTACGTGACAGGGGGCTCTACGAGCAGTACTTC.

The chain carries TRBV2 and TRBJ1-2; 10 nucleotides agree with TRBD1. CDR1 and CDR2 (germline): SNHLY, FYNNEI. The CDR3 sequence is 13 residues long. Trimming at V came to 7 bases and at J to 8 bases, leaving 7 bases not matched to a gene. This chain's CDR3 is CASNPGQGIGYTF. CDR3 nucleotides: TGTGCCAGCAACCCGGGACAGGGGATCGGCTACACCTTC.

CDR3 coding DNA: TGTGCCAGCAGCTTAGGACAGGTCGGCTATGGCTACACCTTC. Protein: CASSLGQVGYGYTF. This chain links TRBV5-4 with TRBJ1-2; the match to TRBD1 covers 7 bases. Germline values: CDR1 SGHNT, CDR2 YYREEE (reference sequence). The trim removed 2 bases at V and 4 bases at J, leaving 5 bases unmatched. The CDR3 extends over 14 amino acids.

The chain has TRBV7-3 and TRBJ2-7, with TRBD2 identical over 9 bases. The CDR3 loop spans 14 amino acids. Trimming removed 6 bases from V and 6 bases from J; junction bases left unmatched: 9. Germline CDR1 reads SGHTA; CDR2 reads FQGTGA. CDR3 sequence (DNA): TGTGCCAGCAGTAGGGATAGCGGGGGTCTCGAGCAGTACTTC. Protein sequence: CASSRDSGGLEQYF.

This clone was recorded a few times. The V gene is TRBV2, the J gene TRBJ1-6; D unresolved. From germline, CDR1 is SNHLY and CDR2 FYNNEI. The V end lost 3 bases, the J end lost 4 bases, and 4 bases lay between the germline ends. The CDR3 spans 13 residues. Here the CDR3 DNA reads TGTGCCAGCAGTGACCGGTATAATTCACCCCTCCACTTT. This sequence encodes CASSDRYNSPLHF.

The genes are TRBV5-1 and TRBJ2-5, with 11 bases that match TRBD2. CDR1 and CDR2 (germline): SGHRS, YFSETQ. Losses at the gene ends were 5 bases for V and 5 bases for J; bases not matched to a gene: 11. This CDR3 region has 16 residues. The CDR3 region has the DNA TGCGCCAGCAGGATACTAGCGGGGGCGCCCGGGGAGACCCAGTACTTC. Protein sequence: CASRILAGAPGETQYF.

This clone was seen just once. The chain links TRBV6-5 to TRBJ1-1, with no clear D. The CDR3 consists of 11 residues. V was cut by 6 bases and J by 3 bases, with 5 bases left in between. Germline-derived CDR1 and CDR2 are MNHEY and SVGAGI. The CDR3 nucleotides are TGTGCCAGCAGGGTAGACACTGAAGCTTTCTTT. This encodes CASRVDTEAFF.

The sample holds a few counts of this clone. The chain links TRBV10-1 to TRBJ2-7; D possibly corresponds to TRBD2 (6 bases). The V end lost 7 bases, the J end lost 9 bases, and 25 bases lay between the germline ends. CDR1 WNHNN and CDR2 SYGVQD come from the germline V gene (reference sequence). The length of the CDR3 is 15 residues. CDR3 sequence reads: CASTVTPGLRLGQYF. CDR3 coding DNA: TGCGCCAGCACCGTGACCCCGGGACTCCGCCTAGGGCAGTACTTC.

The rearrangement links TRBV6-2 or TRBV6-3 to TRBJ2-5; perhaps TRBD1 as D (7 bases). This CDR3 region has 12 residues. The germline gives CDR1 MNHEY, CDR2 SVGEGT. V shed 5 bases and J shed 13 bases, with 17 bases lying between them. The CDR3 nucleotides are TGTGCCAGCAGTCCAGGACAGGCGGGGACGTACTTC. Translating it yields CASSPGQAGTYF.

J is TRBJ2-3 and V is TRBV5-1, with TRBD2 matching 11 bases. CDR1 and CDR2 (germline): SGHRS, YFSETQ. The V segment lost 4 bases and the J segment 4 bases; nucleotides outside the gene matches: 5. The CDR3 sequence is 15 residues long. The CDR3: CASSTLAGASDTQYF. In DNA, the CDR3 is TGCGCCAGCAGCACACTAGCGGGAGCATCAGATACGCAGTATTTT.

This chain uses TRBV7-2 with TRBJ2-3, with D maybe TRBD2 (5 bases). CDR1 and CDR2 (germline): SGHTA, FQGNSA. V gave up 5 bases and J gave up 9 bases, with 18 bases separating them. The CDR3 extends over 14 amino acids. CDR3 residues: CASSRRTYNETQYF. CDR3 coding DNA: TGTGCCAGCAGCCGCAGGACTTACAATGAGACGCAGTATTTT.

In its sample, this clone was seen a few times. The chain is built from TRBV4-1 and TRBJ1-5; D remains ambiguous. Germline V gene lookup returns CDR1 MGHRA and CDR2 YSYEKL. The V end was cut by 2 bases, the J end by 4 bases, with 6 bases between. This CDR3 spans 13 amino acids. This CDR3 is CASSQLRNQPQHF. The CDR3 region has the DNA TGCGCCAGCAGCCAACTCCGGAATCAGCCCCAGCATTTT.

The chain has TRBV2 and TRBJ2-7; D possibly corresponds to TRBD2 (7 bases). The CDR3 has 15 residues. The germline CDR1 and CDR2 sequences are SNHLY and FYNNEI. Trimming removed 8 bases at V and 6 bases at J, with 23 bases between. The CDR3, as DNA: TGTGCCAGCCACGTTGGTAGGGGGGGAAGTAGCGAGCAGTACTTC. Encoded protein: CASHVGRGGSSEQYF.

This clone showed up just once. The chain carries TRBV27 and TRBJ2-1; TRBD1 agrees at 9 bases. V dropped 6 bases and J dropped 7; count of bases not matched to a gene: 7. The CDR3 is 14 amino acids. Germline V gives CDR1 MNHEY, CDR2 SMNVEV (reference sequence). CDR3 loop: CASSSNRGRNEQFF. CDR3 DNA sequence: TGTGCCAGCAGCTCCAACAGGGGGCGGAATGAGCAGTTCTTC.

This chain links TRBV19 with TRBJ1-4, with 9 nucleotides matching TRBD1. The J segment lost 2 bases and the V segment lost 5 bases, leaving 3 bases of the junction unmatched. The CDR3 has 15 amino acids. Germline values: CDR1 LNHDA, CDR2 SQIVND (reference sequence). The CDR3 bases are TGTGCCAGTAGTGGACAGGGGCTGACTAATGAAAAACTGTTTTTT. Translation: CASSGQGLTNEKLFF.

This clone was seen a few times. The genes are TRBV5-6 and TRBJ2-7; the D gene is possibly TRBD2 (5 bases). The CDR3 contains 16 residues. Trimming shortened V by 4 bases and J by 0 bases, and 17 bases separated the two germline ends. The germline V gene encodes CDR1 SGHDT and CDR2 YYEEEE. This chain's CDR3 is CASSPSGRVISYEQYF. CDR3 DNA sequence: TGTGCCAGCAGCCCGAGCGGACGGGTGATCTCCTACGAGCAGTACTTC. Based on the CDR3 plus reference TRBV5-6 and TRBJ2-7, the full variable domain is DAGVTQSPTHLIKTRGQQVTLRCSPKSGHDTVSWYQQALGQGPQFIFQYYEEEERQRGNFPDRFSGHQFPNYSSELNVNALLLGDSALYLCASSPSGRVISYEQYFGPGTRLTVT.

The CDR3 is CASSDTSLVGGYTF. The CDR3 region has the DNA TGTGCCAGCAGTGATACCTCGTTGGTCGGTGGCTACACCTTC. The chain couples TRBV6-1 to TRBJ1-2; D uncertain. Germline V gene sequence: CDR1 MNHNS, CDR2 SASEGT. This CDR3 is 14 amino acids long. The germline V and J ends were trimmed by 3 bases and 7 bases, with 15 bases remaining between them.